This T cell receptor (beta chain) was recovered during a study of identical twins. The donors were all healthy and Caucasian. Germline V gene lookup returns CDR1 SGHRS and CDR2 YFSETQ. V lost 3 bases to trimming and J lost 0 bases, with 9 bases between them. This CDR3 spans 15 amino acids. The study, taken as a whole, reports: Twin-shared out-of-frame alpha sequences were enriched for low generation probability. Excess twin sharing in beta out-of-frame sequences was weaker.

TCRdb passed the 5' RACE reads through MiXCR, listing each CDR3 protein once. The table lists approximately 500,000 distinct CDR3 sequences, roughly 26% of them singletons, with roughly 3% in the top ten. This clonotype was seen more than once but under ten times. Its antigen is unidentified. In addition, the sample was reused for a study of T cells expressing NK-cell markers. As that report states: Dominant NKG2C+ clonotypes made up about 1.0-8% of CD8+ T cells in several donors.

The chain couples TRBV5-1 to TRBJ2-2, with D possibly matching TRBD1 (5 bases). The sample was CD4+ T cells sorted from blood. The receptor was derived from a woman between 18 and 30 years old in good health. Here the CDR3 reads CASSSTVANTGELFF. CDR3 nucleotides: TGCGCCAGCAGCTCGACAGTCGCGAACACCGGGGAGCTGTTTTTT.